The 32 T cell receptor beta chains presented below share a single source sample, sequenced in a study of T cells in lung cancer brain metastases. Produced via immunoSEQ multiplex PCR; TCRdb's table is partial and in-frame only. There are approximately 4,800 clones in the sample; 70% to 90% occur only once, and around 3.5% lies in the top ten. Sequenced material: tumor tissue from the primary lung tumor. The receptor source for this set is a woman in her fifties or sixties with non-small cell lung cancer.

The J gene is TRBJ1-4, the V gene TRBV5-1; possible D gene TRBD1, 5 bases. V lost 0 bases and J 0 bases, leaving 9 bases between the germline ends. The CDR3 has 16 residues. Germline V gene lookup returns CDR1 SGHRS and CDR2 YFSETQ. CDR3 in DNA: TGCGCCAGCAGCTTGGCCGGGGGAGCAACTAATGAAAAACTGTTTTTT. Translated: CASSLAGGATNEKLFF.

The gene calls are TRBV4-2 and TRBJ2-2; 9 bases line up with TRBD1. Per germline, CDR1 LGHNA and CDR2 YNFKEQ. The V gene end was trimmed by 0 bases and the J gene end by 6 bases; junction bases not matched to a gene: 5. The CDR3 is made up of 16 amino acids. CDR3 residues: CASSQDPRQGAGELFF. Written as DNA, the CDR3 is TGTGCCAGCAGCCAAGATCCCCGACAGGGGGCCGGGGAGCTGTTTTTT.

The chain joins TRBV10-3 to TRBJ2-3; TRBD1 is a possible D gene (5 bases). CDR3 size: 12 residues. V lost 3 bases and J 4 bases, leaving 5 bases between the germline ends. Germline CDR1 is ENHRY and CDR2 is SYGVKD. Written as DNA, the CDR3 is TGTGCCATCAGTGAAGGGGCAGATACGCAGTATTTT. Translation gives CAISEGADTQYF.

The chain combines TRBV29-1 with TRBJ1-5; D ambiguous. The CDR3 totals 13 residues. In germline, CDR1 is SQVTM, CDR2 ANQGSEA. The ends were cut back, 1 base at V and 4 bases at J, with 8 bases in the middle. CDR3 nucleotide sequence: TGCAGCGTTGAAGGCCAGCCAAATCAGCCCCAGCATTTT. Translation: CSVEGQPNQPQHF.

This clone showed up just a few times. Other nucleotide sequences from this sample produce the same CDR3. This chain links TRBV13 with TRBJ1-4; weak D call: TRBD1 (6 bases). Germline CDR1 PRHDT, CDR2 FYEKMQ (reference sequence). The CDR3 has 15 residues. V lost 5 bases and J lost 0, with 10 bases in between. CDR3 protein: CASSMDSATNEKLFF. The DNA for the CDR3 is TGTGCCAGCAGCATGGACAGCGCAACTAATGAAAAACTGTTTTTT.

Written as DNA, the CDR3 is TGTGCCAGTAAAGGCCTTGGGGACACTGAAGCTTTCTTT. It codes for CASKGLGDTEAFF. The chain employs TRBV19 and TRBJ1-1; D gene ambiguous. Germline-derived CDR1 and CDR2 are LNHDA and SQIVND (reference sequence). Trimming stripped 7 bases from V and 3 bases from J, with 12 bases between. The CDR3 has 13 residues.

The chain combines TRBV10-2 with TRBJ2-7; a weak D match, TRBD1 (6 bases). V gave up 10 bases and J gave up 6 bases, with 19 bases separating them. The CDR3 runs 13 residues. Germline CDR1 WSHSY, CDR2 SAAADI. The CDR3 DNA follows: TGCGCCACCTCCGAGCAGGGGTGGTCCGAGCAGTACGTC. This codes for CATSEQGWSEQYV.

J is TRBJ1-1 and V is TRBV18; 9 nucleotides match TRBD1. V lost 5 bases, J lost 11 bases, and 6 bases stayed unmatched. This CDR3 spans 12 amino acids. The germline V gene has CDR1 KGHSH and CDR2 LQKENI. CDR3 region: CASSSRQGGAFF. The CDR3 DNA is TGTGCCAGCTCATCCCGACAGGGGGGGGCTTTCTTT. Based on the CDR3 plus reference TRBV18 and TRBJ1-1, the full variable domain is NAGVMQNPRHLVRRRGQEARLRCSPMKGHSHVYWYRQLPEEGLKFMVYLQKENIIDESGMPKERFSAEFPKEGPSILRIQQVVRGDSAAYFCASSSRQGGAFFGQGTRLTVV.

The J gene is TRBJ1-2, the V gene TRBV5-1; D is perhaps TRBD1 (5 bases). The CDR3 covers 13 residues. Germline V gene lookup returns CDR1 SGHRS and CDR2 YFSETQ. V gave up 0 bases and J gave up 3 bases, with 6 bases separating them. In DNA, the CDR3 is TGCGCCAGCAGCTTGGTGGGGGACTATGGCTACACCTTC. Amino acid sequence: CASSLVGDYGYTF.

The chain has TRBV4-1 and TRBJ2-1, with D hard to call. Germline CDR1 is MGHRA and CDR2 is YSYEKL. The CDR3 covers 15 residues. Trimming took off 0 bases at V and 0 bases at J, with 6 bases between the two ends. CDR3 region: CASSQDPSSYNEQFF. The DNA of the CDR3 is TGCGCCAGCAGCCAAGATCCCAGCTCCTACAATGAGCAGTTCTTC.

In DNA form, the CDR3 reads TGTGCCAGCAGCGTAGGACCTTTTAGCAATCAGCCCCAGCATTTT. It translates to CASSVGPFSNQPQHF. The chain has TRBV9 and TRBJ1-5; no clear D. CDR1 and CDR2 from the germline V gene are SGDLS and YYNGEE. The CDR3 runs 15 residues. V shed 0 bases and J shed 0 bases, with 7 bases lying between them.

The chain carries TRBV21-1 and TRBJ2-7; the table's D call TRBD2 went unverified against the DNA. TRBV21-1 is deemed a pseudogene. This CDR3 has 15 amino acids. The DNA of the CDR3 is TGTGCCAGCAAAGGTAACGGGAGAAAGACCTACGAGCAGTACGTC. This encodes CASKGNGRKTYEQYV.

The rearrangement joins TRBV27 to TRBJ2-3; D gene uncertain. The V end lost 5 bases, the J end lost 2 bases, and 11 bases lay between the germline ends. The CDR3 loop spans 14 amino acids. Germline V gene sequence: CDR1 MNHEY, CDR2 SMNVEV (reference sequence). The CDR3 here is CASSASYPTDTQYF. The CDR3 DNA sequence: TGTGCCAGCAGTGCGTCCTACCCCACAGATACGCAGTATTTT.

The V gene is TRBV7-3, the J gene TRBJ2-1; unclear D gene. V was pared by 2 bases and J by 2 bases, with 10 bases between. Germline CDR1 and CDR2: SGHTA and FQGTGA. The CDR3 has 15 amino acids. CDR3 amino acids: CASSLGGPTYNEQFF. DNA for the CDR3: TGTGCCAGCAGCTTAGGTGGGCCGACCTACAATGAGCAGTTCTTC.

The chain recombines TRBV11-2 with TRBJ2-3, with D perhaps TRBD1 or TRBD2 (6 bases each). The CDR3 length is 15 residues. V was trimmed by 1 base and J by 4 bases, leaving 12 bases between them. Looked up from germline, CDR1 is SGHAT and CDR2 is FQNNGV. CDR3 bases: TGTGCCAGCAGCTTAGTTGGGGGGCAGGCAGATACGCAGTATTTT. Protein: CASSLVGGQADTQYF.

The chain uses TRBV19 and TRBJ2-2; maybe TRBD1 (6 bases). The germline V gene has CDR1 LNHDA and CDR2 SQIVND (reference sequence). This CDR3 is built from 18 residues. Between the trimmed V and J ends, which lost 5 bases and 0 bases, there was a span of 19 bases. The CDR3 bases are TGTGCCAGTAGTCTACAAGGACCGGGACACTCGAACACCGGGGAGCTGTTTTTT. It encodes CASSLQGPGHSNTGELFF.

The CDR3 spells CASSSLTSRAADTQYF. CDR3 DNA: TGTGCCAGCAGCTCTTTGACTAGCCGCGCAGCAGATACGCAGTATTTT. The chain is built from TRBV5-5 and TRBJ2-3, with TRBD2 matching 7 bases. In germline, CDR1 is SGHKS, CDR2 YYEKEE (reference sequence). The CDR3 sequence is 16 residues long. V trimming: 3 bases; J trimming: 4 bases; junction bases outside the gene matches: 11.

The gene calls are TRBV11-2 and TRBJ1-1; tentatively, D is TRBD1 (5 bases). V lost 1 base and J 1 base, leaving 10 bases between the germline ends. CDR1 is SGHAT, CDR2 FQNNGV, per germline. This CDR3 has 15 residues. CDR3 sequence (DNA): TGTGCCAGCAGCTTAGTCAGCGGGGGGAACACTGAAGCTTTCTTT. It translates to CASSLVSGGNTEAFF.

This clone was found once. The chain recombines TRBV11-3 with TRBJ1-1; no clear D gene. Trimming removed 0 bases from V and 5 bases from J, with 4 bases in between. Germline V gene data show CDR1 as SGHNT and CDR2 as YENEEA. The CDR3 covers 12 residues. The CDR3, as DNA: TGTGCCAGCAGCTTAGACAGGACTGAAGCTTTCTTT. Translation: CASSLDRTEAFF.

This rearrangement joins TRBV2 to TRBJ2-4; 10 bases agree with TRBD2. The CDR3 totals 16 residues. V shed 2 bases and J 3 bases; nucleotides not matched to a gene: 4. Per germline, CDR1 SNHLY and CDR2 FYNNEI. CDR3 sequence reads: CASSESLAGVKNIQYF. In DNA, the CDR3 is TGTGCCAGCAGTGAAAGCCTAGCGGGAGTCAAAAACATTCAGTACTTC.

This clone was detected only once. The CDR3 is CASGLGGNTEAFF. CDR3 DNA: TGTGCTAGTGGTCTGGGGGGAAACACTGAAGCTTTCTTT. V and J are TRBV12-5 and TRBJ1-1, with D perhaps TRBD1 (5 bases). Germline CDR1 LGHNT, CDR2 FRNRAP. V dropped 5 bases and J dropped 2 bases, with 9 bases sitting between them. The CDR3 has 13 amino acids.

This chain uses TRBV11-1 with TRBJ2-1; no clear D gene. Looked up from germline, CDR1 is SGHAT and CDR2 is FQDESV (reference sequence). The CDR3 is 13 amino acids. With 1 base removed from V and 4 bases from J, the gap between germline ends came to 5 bases. The CDR3: CASSLDGYNEQFF. For the CDR3, the DNA is TGTGCCAGCAGCTTAGATGGATACAATGAGCAGTTCTTC.

In this sample, this clone turned up a few times. The rearrangement uses TRBV27 and TRBJ1-2, with D possibly TRBD1 on 6 matching bases. The V gene's germline CDR1 is MNHEY and CDR2 SMNVEV (reference sequence). The CDR3 spans 15 residues. V was trimmed by 6 bases and J by 4 bases, leaving 18 bases between them. In nucleotides, the CDR3 is TGTGCCAGCAGACCACTCACAGGGATTAGCTATGGCTACACCTTC. As protein: CASRPLTGISYGYTF.

V gene TRBV5-1 combines with J gene TRBJ2-1; the D gene is possibly TRBD1 (6 bases). The CDR3 sequence is 13 residues long. The V gene's germline CDR1 is SGHRS and CDR2 YFSETQ. V was trimmed by 0 bases and J by 6 bases, leaving 7 bases between them. CDR3 bases: TGCGCCAGCAGCTTGGCACAGGGCAATGAGCAGTTCTTC. It specifies CASSLAQGNEQFF. Variable domain in full (rest from reference TRBV5-1 and TRBJ2-1): KAGVTQTPRYLIKTRGQQVTLSCSPISGHRSVSWYQQTPGQGLQFLFEYFSETQRNKGNFPGRFSGRQFSNSRSEMNVSTLELGDSALYLCASSLAQGNEQFFGPGTRLTVL.

The genes are TRBV27 and TRBJ1-1; TRBD1 matches 7 bases. J was trimmed by 7 bases and V by 6 bases; bases with no gene match: 11. Per the germline V gene, CDR1 is MNHEY and CDR2 is SMNVEV (reference sequence). CDR3 length: 14 residues. The DNA for the CDR3 is TGTGCCAGCAGGGTAGACAGGGTAAAGGGTGAAGCTTTCTTT. This codes for CASRVDRVKGEAFF.

In its sample, this clone ranks as large. The gene calls are TRBV7-6 and TRBJ2-1, with 8 bases fitting TRBD2. V gave up 2 bases and J gave up 10 bases; unmatched junction bases: 4. Germline V gene sequence: CDR1 SGHVS, CDR2 FNYEAQ. The CDR3 contains 13 residues. CDR3: CASSLRLAKEQFF. The CDR3 DNA sequence: TGTGCCAGCAGCTTAAGACTAGCGAAAGAGCAGTTCTTC.

The chain combines TRBV6-6 with TRBJ1-5; maybe TRBD1 (6 bases). Germline-derived CDR1 and CDR2 are MNHNY and SVGAGI (reference sequence). The V and J ends lost 6 bases and 2 bases respectively, with 14 bases between them. The CDR3 contains 15 residues. The chain's CDR3 is CASSRQVGGNQPQHF. CDR3 DNA sequence: TGTGCCAGCAGCAGACAGGTCGGGGGCAATCAGCCCCAGCATTTT.

The chain links TRBV2 to TRBJ2-2, with 12 nucleotides matching TRBD1. The CDR3 consists of 13 residues. Germline assignment: CDR1 SNHLY and CDR2 FYNNEI. V lost 6 bases, J lost 8 bases, and 1 base stayed unmatched. The CDR3 sequence: CASRGQGAGELFF. Written as DNA, the CDR3 is TGTGCCAGCAGGGGACAGGGGGCTGGGGAGCTGTTTTTT.

This clone was detected only a few times. The chain has TRBV10-1 and TRBJ2-5, with a weak D call TRBD1 (6 bases). The length of the CDR3 is 13 residues. V shed 2 bases and J shed 8 bases, with 12 bases lying between them. Germline CDR1 WNHNN, CDR2 SYGVQD (reference sequence). The CDR3 DNA is TGCGCCAGCAGTGAGGCCCTAGGGACAACCCAGTACTTC. The encoded protein is CASSEALGTTQYF.

The chain recombines TRBV6-6 with TRBJ1-2; D gene ambiguous. Trimming took off 6 bases at V and 4 bases at J, with 15 bases between the two ends. Germline CDR1 and CDR2: MNHNY and SVGAGI (reference sequence). This CDR3 region has 14 residues. CDR3 sequence reads: CASRGTGFGYGYTF. The CDR3, as DNA: TGTGCCAGCAGGGGTACTGGGTTTGGCTATGGCTACACCTTC.

The V and J genes are TRBV10-3 and TRBJ1-5; the D is unclear. Germline CDR1 ENHRY, CDR2 SYGVKD. Deletions cut 3 bases from V and 12 bases from J, with 9 bases between. The CDR3 is made up of 11 amino acids. As DNA, the CDR3 is TGTGCCATCAGTGAAGGCAGGCTCCAGCATTTT. Translated, it gives CAISEGRLQHF.

V is TRBV9 and J is TRBJ2-1; TRBD2 matches at 10 bases. The CDR3 runs 14 residues. The J segment lost 3 bases and the V segment lost 3 bases, leaving 0 bases of the junction unmatched. CDR1 is SGDLS and CDR2 is YYNGEE in the germline V gene. CDR3 bases: TGTGCCAGCAGCGCTAGCGGGAGCTACAATGAGCAGTTCTTC. This sequence encodes CASSASGSYNEQFF. The variable domain in full, with the rest retrieved from reference TRBV9 and TRBJ2-1, is DSGVTQTPKHLITATGQRVTLRCSPRSGDLSVYWYQQSLDQGLQFLIQYYNGEERAKGNILERFSAQQFPDLHSELNLSSLELGDSALYFCASSASGSYNEQFFGPGTRLTVL.